A selection of T cell receptor beta chains follows, all from one sample in a study of T cell responses to AZD1222 COVID-19 vaccine. Clones were sequenced by immunoSEQ multiplex PCR, and TCRdb holds only the in-frame ones, with some missing. The data show just under 95,000 clones, roughly 91% seen once. The material sequenced was peripheral blood, taken on day 0 of AZD1222 vaccination. Source of these receptors: an adult in good health. CDR3s include the opening cysteine and the closing phenylalanine or tryptophan.

J gene	V gene	CDR3 protein
TRBJ1-1	TRBV6-5	CASRTMGGGTEAFF
TRBJ2-1	TRBV6-2/TRBV6-3	CASSPWTGGNEQFF
TRBJ1-3	TRBV7-9	CASSVGTAGNTIYF
TRBJ1-6	TRBV6-4	CASSVAPRNSPLHF
TRBJ2-7	TRBV11-1	CASSRQTYEQYF
TRBJ2-7	TRBV28	CASSSGTYEQYF
TRBJ2-1	TRBV9	CASSGGVRDEQFF
TRBJ1-4	TRBV7-9	CASSTDRGSGEKLFF
TRBJ2-2	TRBV4-3	CASSQDSGGNTGELFF
TRBJ1-2	TRBV2	CASSLGFGYTF
TRBJ2-1	TRBV7-9	CASSLRGATYNEQFF
TRBJ2-3	TRBV29-1	CSGGTPGGTQYF
TRBJ2-2	TRBV6-4	CASSAGTGGTGELFF
TRBJ2-4	TRBV6-2/TRBV6-3	CASTPDRGLQYF
TRBJ2-1	TRBV11-2	CASSLGGSLNEQFF
TRBJ2-1	TRBV3-1/TRBV3-2	CASHRGGPYNEQFF
TRBJ2-3	TRBV28	CASSWNRGLSTDTQYF
TRBJ2-1	TRBV11-3	CASSLRALGGEQFF
TRBJ2-5	TRBV13	CASSHRGEQTQYF
TRBJ1-1	TRBV4-1	CASSLVLNTEAFF
TRBJ2-3	TRBV9	CASSPRRDLSTDTQYF
TRBJ2-3	TRBV19	CASSTGQAGTDTQYF
TRBJ1-1	TRBV19	CASSPGLYTNTEAFF
TRBJ1-2	TRBV3-1/TRBV3-2	CASSQEFSGDEDGYTF
TRBJ2-5	TRBV7-9	CASSKSDRGRRETQYF
TRBJ2-1	TRBV24-1	CATQRVGGEQFF
TRBJ2-7	TRBV9	CASSAWDRGYEQYF
TRBJ1-3	TRBV16	CASSQGRVSGNTIYF
TRBJ1-5	TRBV3-1/TRBV3-2	CASSQERGQPQHF
TRBJ2-7	TRBV6-2/TRBV6-3	CASSYSGTSGGPSSYEQYF
TRBJ1-2	TRBV5-4	CASSSPTALSGYTF
TRBJ1-5	TRBV23-1	CASSQSTGGQPQHF
TRBJ1-5	TRBV10-3	CAISADLSVLNQPQHF
TRBJ2-3	TRBV24-1	CATSDRAVRTDTQYF
TRBJ2-7	TRBV6-5	CASSYGGKEQYF
TRBJ1-5	TRBV6-5	CATRTWGQGDQPQHF
TRBJ2-3	TRBV7-9	CASSFGQGTDTQYF
TRBJ1-1	TRBV3-1/TRBV3-2	CASSPFPTGLMNTEAFF
TRBJ2-1	TRBV14	CASSRTMGAGYNEQFF
TRBJ2-7	TRBV24-1	CATSDVGASIFREQYF
TRBJ1-1	TRBV25-1	CASSELGGNTEAFF
TRBJ2-7	TRBV28	CASSLYYEQYF
TRBJ2-7	TRBV7-9	CASSLVLGEQYF
TRBJ1-2	TRBV11-2	CASSRGGTNYGYTF
TRBJ1-2	TRBV25-1	CARTGTYGYTF
TRBJ2-1	TRBV5-1	CASSPEGGSSYNEQFF
TRBJ2-1	TRBV5-1	CASSPPDTDNEQFF
TRBJ1-2	TRBV20-1	CSASLEGYGVNYGYTF
TRBJ2-7	TRBV3-1/TRBV3-2	CASSQGGGRSSYEQYF
TRBJ1-3	TRBV12-3/TRBV12-4	CASSSTAGNTIYF
TRBJ2-7	TRBV6-5	CASSRSDPIYEQYF
TRBJ2-2	TRBV2	CASSIRDPTGGELFF
TRBJ1-2	TRBV13	CASRYRDRGYTF
TRBJ1-1	TRBV7-9	CASSLTGGQAEAFF
TRBJ1-1	TRBV7-2	CASSLQGAYTEAFF